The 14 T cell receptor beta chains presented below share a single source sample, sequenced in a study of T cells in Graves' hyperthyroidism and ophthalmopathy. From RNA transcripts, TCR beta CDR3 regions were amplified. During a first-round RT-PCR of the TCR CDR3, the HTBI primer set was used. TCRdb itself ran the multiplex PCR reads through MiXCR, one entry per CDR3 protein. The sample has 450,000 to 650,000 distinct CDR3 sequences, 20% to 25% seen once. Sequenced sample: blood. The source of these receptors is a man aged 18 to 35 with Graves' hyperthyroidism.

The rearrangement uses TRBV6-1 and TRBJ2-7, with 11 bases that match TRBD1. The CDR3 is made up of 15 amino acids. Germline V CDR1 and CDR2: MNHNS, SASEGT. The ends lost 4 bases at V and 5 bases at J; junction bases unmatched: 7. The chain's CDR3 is CASSGGTGGSDEQYF. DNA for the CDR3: TGTGCCAGCAGTGGAGGGACAGGGGGAAGCGACGAGCAGTACTTC.

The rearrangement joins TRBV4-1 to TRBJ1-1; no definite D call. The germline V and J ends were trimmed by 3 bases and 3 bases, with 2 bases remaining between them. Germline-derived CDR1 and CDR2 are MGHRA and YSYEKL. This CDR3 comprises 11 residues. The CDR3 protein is CASSQDTEAFF. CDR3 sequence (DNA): TGCGCCAGCAGCCAGGACACTGAAGCTTTCTTT.

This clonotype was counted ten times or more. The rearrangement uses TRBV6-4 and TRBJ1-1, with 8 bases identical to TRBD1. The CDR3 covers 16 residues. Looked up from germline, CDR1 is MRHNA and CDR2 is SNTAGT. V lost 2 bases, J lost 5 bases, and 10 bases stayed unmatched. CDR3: CASSDQPRTGNTEAFF. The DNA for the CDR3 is TGTGCCAGCAGTGACCAACCCCGGACAGGGAATACTGAAGCTTTCTTT.

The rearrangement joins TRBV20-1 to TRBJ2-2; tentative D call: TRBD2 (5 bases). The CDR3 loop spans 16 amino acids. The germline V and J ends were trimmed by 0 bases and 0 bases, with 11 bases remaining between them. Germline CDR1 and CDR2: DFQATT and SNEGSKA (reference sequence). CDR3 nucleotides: TGCAGTGCTAGAGACTTCCAGCGGCCGAACACCGGGGAGCTGTTTTTT. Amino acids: CSARDFQRPNTGELFF.

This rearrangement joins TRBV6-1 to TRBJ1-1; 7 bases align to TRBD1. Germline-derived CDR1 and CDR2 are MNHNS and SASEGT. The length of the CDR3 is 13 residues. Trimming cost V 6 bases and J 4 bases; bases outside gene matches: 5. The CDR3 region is CASRLTGITEAFF. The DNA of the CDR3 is TGTGCCAGCAGATTGACAGGGATCACTGAAGCTTTCTTT.

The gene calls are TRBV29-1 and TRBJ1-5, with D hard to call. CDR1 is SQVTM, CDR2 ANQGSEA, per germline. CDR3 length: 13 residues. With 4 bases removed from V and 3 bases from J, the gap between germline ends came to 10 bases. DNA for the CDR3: TGCAGCGTTGCCGACTGGGCCAATCAGCCCCAGCATTTT. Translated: CSVADWANQPQHF.

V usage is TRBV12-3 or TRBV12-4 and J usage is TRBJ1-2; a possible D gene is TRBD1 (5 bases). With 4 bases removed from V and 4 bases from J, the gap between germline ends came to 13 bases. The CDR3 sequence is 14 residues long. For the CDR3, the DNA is TGTGCCAGCAGTTCTCCGGGACGGGTCTATGGCTACACCTTC. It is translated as CASSSPGRVYGYTF.

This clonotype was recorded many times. DNA for the CDR3: TGCAGTGCTAGAGATCAAGATAGCCCAGAGACCCAGTACTTC. It translates to CSARDQDSPETQYF. The rearrangement links TRBV20-1 to TRBJ2-5; no firm D call. With 0 bases removed from V and 4 bases from J, the gap between germline ends came to 12 bases. The length of the CDR3 is 14 residues. Per the germline V gene, CDR1 is DFQATT and CDR2 is SNEGSKA (reference sequence).

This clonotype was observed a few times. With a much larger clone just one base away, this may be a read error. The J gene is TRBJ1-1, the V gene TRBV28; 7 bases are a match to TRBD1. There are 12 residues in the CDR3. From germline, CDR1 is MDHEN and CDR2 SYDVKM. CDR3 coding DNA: TGTGCCACCGGACAGGCAGACACTGAAGCTCTCTTT. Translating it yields CATGQADTEALF.

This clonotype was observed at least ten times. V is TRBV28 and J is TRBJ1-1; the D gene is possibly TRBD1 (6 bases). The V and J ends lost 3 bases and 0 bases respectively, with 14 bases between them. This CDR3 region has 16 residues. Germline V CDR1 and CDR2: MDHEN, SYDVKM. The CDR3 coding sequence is TGTGCCAGCAGTTTTAATACAGGGTTCATGAACACTGAAGCTTTCTTT. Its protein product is CASSFNTGFMNTEAFF.

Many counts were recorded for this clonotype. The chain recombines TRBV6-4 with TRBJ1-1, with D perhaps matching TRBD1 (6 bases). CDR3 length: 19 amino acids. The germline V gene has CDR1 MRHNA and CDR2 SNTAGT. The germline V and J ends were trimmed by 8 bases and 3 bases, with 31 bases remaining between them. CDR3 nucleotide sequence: TGTGCCAGCTCGCCTTCGGGGTCGAGACAGGCCGAACCCGACACTGAAGCTTTCTTT. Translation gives CASSPSGSRQAEPDTEAFF.

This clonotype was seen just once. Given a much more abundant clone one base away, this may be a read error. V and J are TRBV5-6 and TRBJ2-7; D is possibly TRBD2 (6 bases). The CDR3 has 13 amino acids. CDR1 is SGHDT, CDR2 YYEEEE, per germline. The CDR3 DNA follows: TGTGTCAGCAGCTTGGAGGGCTCCCACGAGCAGTACTTC. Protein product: CVSSLEGSHEQYF.

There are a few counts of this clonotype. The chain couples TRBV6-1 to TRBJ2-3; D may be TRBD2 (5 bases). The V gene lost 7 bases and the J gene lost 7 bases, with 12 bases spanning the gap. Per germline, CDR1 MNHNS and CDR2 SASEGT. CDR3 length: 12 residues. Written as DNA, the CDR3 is TGTGCCAGCACCGGACTGGAAAATACGCAGTATTTT. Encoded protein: CASTGLENTQYF.

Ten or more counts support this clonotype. CDR3 bases: TGCAGTGCCACCGGGACTAGCGAAGTCGGGACCCAGTACTTC. Encoded protein: CSATGTSEVGTQYF. This chain links TRBV20-1 with TRBJ2-5, with 10 positions matching TRBD2. CDR3 size: 14 residues. CDR1 and CDR2 from the germline V gene are DFQATT and SNEGSKA (reference sequence). The ends lost 6 bases at V and 7 bases at J; junction bases unmatched: 11.